One and the same sample provided the 7 T cell receptor beta chains below, sequenced in a study of pediatric ulcerative colitis. Sequenced by immunoSEQ multiplex PCR; TCRdb stores in-frame clones only, minus some. The table records about 36,000 clones, less than 85% of them present only once. The sample taken for sequencing was blood. The receptors come from a girl under 18 with moderate ulcerative colitis.

The rearrangement joins TRBV5-4 to TRBJ2-1, with D unclear. This CDR3 spans 14 amino acids. Looked up from germline, CDR1 is SGHNT and CDR2 is YYREEE (reference sequence). V gave up 4 bases and J gave up 6 bases, with 14 bases separating them. The CDR3 DNA reads as TGTGCCAGCAGCCCCTCAGGTGGCTTCAATGAGCAGTTCTTC. Translated: CASSPSGGFNEQFF. The whole variable domain, filled in from reference TRBV5-4 and TRBJ2-1, reads ETGVTQSPTHLIKTRGQQVTLRCSSQSGHNTVSWYQQALGQGPQFIFQYYREEENGRGNFPPRFSGLQFPNYSSELNVNALELDDSALYLCASSPSGGFNEQFFGPGTRLTVL.

This clone is a singleton in its sample. The chain carries TRBV25-1 and TRBJ2-7; perhaps TRBD2 as D (6 bases). The CDR3 is made up of 14 amino acids. Trimming pared 3 bases from V and 7 bases from J, leaving 16 bases between. Germline V CDR1 and CDR2: MGHDK, SYGVNS. In DNA form, the CDR3 reads TGTGCCAGCAGTGACCCCTCGCGGGGCCGGGAGCAGTACTTC. Its translation: CASSDPSRGREQYF.

CDR3 amino acids: CASSPGGYTEAFF. The CDR3 DNA follows: TGTGCCAGCAGTCCGGGAGGGTACACTGAAGCTTTCTTT. The V call is TRBV28, the J call TRBJ1-1; D gene unclear. CDR1 is MDHEN and CDR2 is SYDVKM in the germline V gene. The CDR3 covers 13 residues. V lost 5 bases and J lost 3, with 10 bases in between.

The chain is built from TRBV4-1 and TRBJ1-5; no firm D call. The CDR3 runs to 14 residues. Trimming stripped 1 base from V and 2 bases from J, with 6 bases between. The germline CDR1 and CDR2 sequences are MGHRA and YSYEKL. DNA for the CDR3: TGCGCCAGCAGCCAAGTTCCCGGCAATCAGCCCCAGCATTTT. Its translation: CASSQVPGNQPQHF.

This chain links TRBV6-5 with TRBJ2-7, with TRBD1 identical over 10 bases. CDR1 and CDR2 from the germline V gene are MNHEY and SVGAGI. The CDR3 has 16 amino acids. Losses at the gene ends were 0 bases for V and 0 bases for J; bases not matched to a gene: 2. CDR3 DNA: TGTGCCAGCAGTTACTCTCGGGACAGGGGCTCCTACGAGCAGTACTTC. Translating gives CASSYSRDRGSYEQYF.

V and J are TRBV27 and TRBJ2-7, with TRBD1 as a possible D gene (5 bases). The CDR3 extends over 15 amino acids. Between the trimmed V and J ends, which lost 0 bases and 1 base, there was a span of 10 bases. Germline CDR1 and CDR2: MNHEY and SMNVEV (reference sequence). DNA of the CDR3: TGTGCCAGCAGTTTATCCCAGGGCCCTTCCTACGAGCAGTACTTC. It yields the protein CASSLSQGPSYEQYF.

This clone has a handful of counts. The J gene is TRBJ1-2, the V gene TRBV6-1; TRBD1 is a possible D gene (5 bases). Germline CDR1 reads MNHNS; CDR2 reads SASEGT. V lost 4 bases and J 3 bases, leaving 12 bases between the germline ends. The CDR3 has 14 amino acids. The CDR3 sequence is CASSGVRADYGYTF. The CDR3 DNA reads TGTGCCAGCAGTGGTGTCAGGGCGGACTATGGCTACACCTTC.